This T cell receptor beta chain was sequenced in a study of human T cells and chemical hapten exposure. Whole-study findings and limits: With alopecia, donors may have immune responses unlike healthy people's.

The authors' processing: Per-sample TCR counts ranged from about 23,224 to 750,000, median 95,638. TCRdb processed the RACE reads anew with MiXCR; each CDR3 protein has one entry. These V and J calls derive from TCRdb rather than the authors' analysis. Of about 380,000 distinct CDR3 sequences in the sample, roughly 5% are singletons; the top ten hold approximately 2.3%. Sample time point: patch test 1, 2 weeks after DPC sensitization. As for treatment: therapeutic diphenylcyclopropenone sensitization with weekly scalp DPC. Unfractionated whole blood yielded total RNA. The CDR3 is 15 residues long. Germline CDR1 and CDR2: DFQATT and SNEGSKA (reference sequence). The V gene end was trimmed by 0 bases and the J gene end by 2 bases; junction bases not matched to a gene: 4. This clonotype came up a few times. The antigen is undetermined.

This TCR came from a woman between 50 and 59 years old with alopecia areata. Some clones in this sample may be carry-over from other donors' samples. The sample here was whole blood, taken in connection with sensitization to the hapten diphenylcyclopropenone (DPC). This chain connects TRBV20-1 to TRBJ2-4; TRBD1 matches 7 bases. Written as DNA, the CDR3 is TGCAGTGCTAGAGAAGTGACAGGGACCAAAAACATTCAGTACTTC. Its translation: CSAREVTGTKNIQYF.